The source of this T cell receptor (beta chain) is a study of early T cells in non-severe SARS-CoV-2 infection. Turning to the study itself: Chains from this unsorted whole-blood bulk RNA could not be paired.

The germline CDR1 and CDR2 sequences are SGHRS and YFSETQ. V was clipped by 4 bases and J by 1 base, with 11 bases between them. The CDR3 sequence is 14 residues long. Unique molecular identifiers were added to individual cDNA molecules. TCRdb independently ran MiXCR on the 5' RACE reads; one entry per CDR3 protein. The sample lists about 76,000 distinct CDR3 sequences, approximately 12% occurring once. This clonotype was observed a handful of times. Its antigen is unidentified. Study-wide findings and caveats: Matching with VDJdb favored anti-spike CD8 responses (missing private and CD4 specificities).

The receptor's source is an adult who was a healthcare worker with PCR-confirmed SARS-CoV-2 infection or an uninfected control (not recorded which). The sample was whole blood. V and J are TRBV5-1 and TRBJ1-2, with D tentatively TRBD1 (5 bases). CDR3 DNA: TGCGCCAGCAGCGCCGTCGACAGTAACTATGGCTACACCTTC. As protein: CASSAVDSNYGYTF.